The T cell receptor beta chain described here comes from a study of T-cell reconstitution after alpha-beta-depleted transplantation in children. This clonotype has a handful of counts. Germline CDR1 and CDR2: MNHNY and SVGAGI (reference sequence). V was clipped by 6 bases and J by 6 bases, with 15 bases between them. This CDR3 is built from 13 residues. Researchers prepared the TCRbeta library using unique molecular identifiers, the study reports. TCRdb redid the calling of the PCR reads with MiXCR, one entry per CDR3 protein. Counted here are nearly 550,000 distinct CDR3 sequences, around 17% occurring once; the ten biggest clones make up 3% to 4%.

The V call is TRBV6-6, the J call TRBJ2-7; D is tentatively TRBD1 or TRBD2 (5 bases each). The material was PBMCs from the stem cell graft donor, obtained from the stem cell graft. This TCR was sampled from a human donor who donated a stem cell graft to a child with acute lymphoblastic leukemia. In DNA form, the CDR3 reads TGTGCCAGCAGGGTTGGCAGGGACCGCGAGCAGTACTTC. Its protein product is CASRVGRDREQYF.